The 5 T cell receptor beta chains below all came from one sample that was sequenced in a study of blood T cell repertoires in COVID-19. Some clones are missing from TCRdb's copy, which holds only in-frame ones; the method was immunoSEQ multiplex PCR. The profile shows 250,000 to 350,000 clones, around 87% of them singletons. Source material: peripheral blood. All receptors derive from a woman aged 45-65 years with active or convalescent COVID-19.

This chain joins TRBV7-2 and TRBJ1-1, with D unclear. There are 13 residues in the CDR3. Trimming took 4 bases from V and 3 from J, leaving 9 bases between them. Germline-derived CDR1 and CDR2 are SGHTA and FQGNSA. CDR3 bases: TGTGCCAGCAGCTCAGCTGCGTACACTGAAGCTTTCTTT. Residues: CASSSAAYTEAFF.

This chain connects TRBV6-1 to TRBJ1-2; TRBD1 matches at 7 bases. The ends lost 6 bases at V and 7 bases at J; junction bases unmatched: 8. This CDR3 region has 13 residues. Looked up from germline, CDR1 is MNHNS and CDR2 is SASEGT. DNA for the CDR3: TGTGCCAGCAGCTTGGACAGGTTGTTTGGCTACACCTTC. The encoded protein is CASSLDRLFGYTF.

This chain uses TRBV10-1 with TRBJ1-1; 8 nucleotides agree with TRBD1. Per the germline V gene, CDR1 is WNHNN and CDR2 is SYGVQD (reference sequence). V was clipped by 6 bases and J by 1 base; unmatched bases: 13. The CDR3 has 17 amino acids. Here the CDR3 DNA reads TGCGCCAGCAGGCAAAAACCGTCGACAGGGGCGAACACTGAAGCTTTCTTT. It yields the protein CASRQKPSTGANTEAFF.

This clone was counted once. This chain joins TRBV9 and TRBJ2-1, with TRBD2 as a possible D gene (6 bases). V gave up 3 bases and J gave up 9 bases, with 13 bases separating them. CDR3 size: 13 residues. CDR1 is SGDLS, CDR2 YYNGEE, per germline. CDR3 sequence reads: CASSATSIGEQFF. The CDR3 DNA is TGTGCCAGCAGCGCCACTAGCATCGGTGAGCAGTTCTTC.

V gene TRBV27 combines with J gene TRBJ2-1; 7 bases match TRBD1. The CDR3 runs to 15 residues. Germline assignment: CDR1 MNHEY and CDR2 SMNVEV (reference sequence). V dropped 6 bases and J dropped 4; count of bases not matched to a gene: 9. The CDR3: CASRLRGQLYNEQFF. The CDR3 DNA follows: TGTGCCAGCAGGCTCCGGGGACAGCTATACAATGAGCAGTTCTTC.